Reported below is one T cell receptor beta chain. CDR1 and CDR2 (germline): LGHNA, YSLEER. Trimming pared 0 bases from V and 9 bases from J, leaving 17 bases between. The CDR3 spans 16 residues. This entry belongs to a study of blood T cell repertoires in COVID-19. TCRdb keeps only in-frame clones here, not all; method: immunoSEQ multiplex PCR. In the table there are hundreds of thousands of clones, more than 70% of which are singletons. The V and J genes are TRBV4-3 and TRBJ2-2, with D possibly being TRBD2 (5 bases). This receptor was taken from a man aged 35 to 55 with acute or convalescent COVID-19. Sample: peripheral blood. The CDR3 here is CASSQDRGDFLRELFF. The CDR3 bases are TGCGCCAGCAGCCAAGATCGGGGAGACTTCCTCAGGGAGCTGTTTTTT.